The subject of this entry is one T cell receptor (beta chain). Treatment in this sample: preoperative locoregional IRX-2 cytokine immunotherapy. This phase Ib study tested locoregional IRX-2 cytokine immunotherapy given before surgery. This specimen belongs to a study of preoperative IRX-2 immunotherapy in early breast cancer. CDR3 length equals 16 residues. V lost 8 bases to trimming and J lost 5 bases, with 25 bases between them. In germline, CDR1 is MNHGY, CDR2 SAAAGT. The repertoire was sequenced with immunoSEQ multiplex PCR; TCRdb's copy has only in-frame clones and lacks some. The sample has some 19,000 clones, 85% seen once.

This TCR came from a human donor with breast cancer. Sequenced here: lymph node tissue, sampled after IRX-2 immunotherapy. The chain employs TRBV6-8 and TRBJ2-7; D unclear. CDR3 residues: CASQRSPGPPRNEQYF. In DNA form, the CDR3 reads TGTGCCAGCCAGCGCTCGCCCGGGCCCCCGAGGAACGAGCAGTACTTC.